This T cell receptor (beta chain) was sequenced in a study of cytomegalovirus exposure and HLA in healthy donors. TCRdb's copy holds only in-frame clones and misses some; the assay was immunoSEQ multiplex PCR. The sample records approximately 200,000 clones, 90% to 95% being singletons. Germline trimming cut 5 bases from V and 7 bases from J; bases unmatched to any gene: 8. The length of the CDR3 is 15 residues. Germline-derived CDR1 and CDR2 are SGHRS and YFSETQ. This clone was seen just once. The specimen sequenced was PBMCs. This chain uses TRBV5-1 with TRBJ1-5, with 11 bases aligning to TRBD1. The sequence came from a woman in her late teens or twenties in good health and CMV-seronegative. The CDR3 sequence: CASRPGQGAGQPQHF. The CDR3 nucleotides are TGCGCCAGCAGACCTGGACAGGGGGCTGGACAGCCCCAGCATTTT.